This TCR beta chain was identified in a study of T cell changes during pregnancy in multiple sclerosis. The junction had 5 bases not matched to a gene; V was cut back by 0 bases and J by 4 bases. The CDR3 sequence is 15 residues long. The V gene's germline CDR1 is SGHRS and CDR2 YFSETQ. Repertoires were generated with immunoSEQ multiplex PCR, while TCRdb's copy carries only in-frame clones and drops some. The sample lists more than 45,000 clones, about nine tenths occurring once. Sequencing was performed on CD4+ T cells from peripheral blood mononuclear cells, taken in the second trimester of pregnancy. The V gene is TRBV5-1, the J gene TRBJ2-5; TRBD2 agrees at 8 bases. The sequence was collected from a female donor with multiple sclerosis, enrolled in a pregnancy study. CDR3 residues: CASSLEAGVAETQYF. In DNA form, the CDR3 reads TGCGCCAGCAGCTTGGAAGCGGGAGTTGCAGAGACCCAGTACTTC.